Below are 5 T cell receptor beta chains sequenced from a single sample in a study of response to subunit inactivated influenza vaccine. Each CDR3 protein gets one entry after TCRdb re-called the RT-PCR reads with MiXCR. The sample carries roughly 620,000 distinct CDR3 sequences, approximately 11% recorded once. The same data also went into a second study, on T cells expressing NK-cell markers. According to that study: TCR beta cDNA was generated via 5'RACE template switching incorporating UMIs.

The sequencing used PBMCs from blood, collected on the day of vaccination. Receptor source: a man aged 45-65 years who received an inactivated influenza vaccine.

A few counts support this clonotype. The rearrangement joins TRBV7-2 to TRBJ2-1; 13 bases agree with TRBD2. Germline V gene sequence: CDR1 SGHTA, CDR2 FQGNSA. Trimming removed 1 base from V and 12 bases from J; junction bases left unmatched: 9. The CDR3 sequence is 16 residues long. Here the CDR3 reads CASSLVRGLAGVGQFF. For the CDR3, the DNA is TGTGCCAGCAGCTTAGTCCGCGGACTAGCGGGAGTCGGGCAGTTCTTC.

The V and J genes are TRBV6-1 and TRBJ1-2, with unresolved D. The germline V gene encodes CDR1 MNHNS and CDR2 SASEGT. Trimming stripped 7 bases from V and 0 bases from J, with 12 bases between. The CDR3 spans 14 residues. In DNA form, the CDR3 reads TGTGCCAGCATCGGCAGGACCTCTAACTATGGCTACACCTTC. As protein: CASIGRTSNYGYTF.

This clonotype was observed a handful of times. This sequence joins TRBV7-2 and TRBJ2-3; possibly TRBD2 for D (6 bases). This CDR3 comprises 15 residues. CDR1 and CDR2 (germline): SGHTA, FQGNSA. The ends were cut back, 4 bases at V and 0 bases at J, with 11 bases in the middle. The chain's CDR3 is CASSWVGRSTDTQYF. For the CDR3, the DNA is TGTGCCAGCAGCTGGGTTGGGAGGAGCACAGATACGCAGTATTTT.

This chain uses TRBV7-2 with TRBJ2-1; D is possibly TRBD2 (6 bases). This CDR3 spans 16 amino acids. V lost 5 bases, J lost 3 bases, and 17 bases lay in between. The germline gives CDR1 SGHTA, CDR2 FQGNSA. For the CDR3, the DNA is TGTGCCAGCAGCACCGGTGGTAGCGGTTACTACAATGAGCAGTTCTTC. Its translation is CASSTGGSGYYNEQFF.

The chain couples TRBV29-1 to TRBJ1-5; TRBD1 matches 10 bases. Losses at the gene ends were 4 bases for V and 7 bases for J; bases not matched to a gene: 7. Germline V gene data show CDR1 as SQVTM and CDR2 as ANQGSEA. CDR3 length equals 14 residues. Here the CDR3 DNA reads TGCAGCGTTGTAACCGGGACAGGGGAACAGCCCCAGCATTTT. Its protein is CSVVTGTGEQPQHF. Together with reference TRBV29-1 and TRBJ1-5, the CDR3 gives the full variable domain: SAVISQKPSRDICQRGTSLTIQCQVDSQVTMMFWYRQQPGQSLTLIATANQGSEATYESGFVIDKFPISRPNLTFSTLTVSNMSPEDSSIYLCSVVTGTGEQPQHFGDGTRLSIL.